The 12 T cell receptor beta chains below all came from one sample that was sequenced in a study of cytomegalovirus exposure and HLA in healthy donors. The primer mix had 60 Vbeta and 13 Jbeta primers. Produced via immunoSEQ multiplex PCR; TCRdb's table is partial and in-frame only. The data show 80,000 to 100,000 clones, 60% to 85% seen once. Sequenced input: PBMCs. The receptors were sampled from a man in his fifties or sixties in good health and CMV-seropositive.

The chain employs TRBV6-5 and TRBJ2-7, with 11 bases identical to TRBD2. The germline CDR1 and CDR2 sequences are MNHEY and SVGAGI. V shed 10 bases, J shed 3 bases, and the junction held 5 bases outside the gene matches. This CDR3 region has 13 residues. The CDR3: CATRTSGFYEQYF. The CDR3 DNA follows: TGTGCCACTCGGACTAGCGGGTTCTACGAGCAGTACTTC.

This chain joins TRBV5-1 and TRBJ2-5; TRBD2 agrees at 7 bases. The CDR3 loop spans 15 amino acids. V lost 3 bases to trimming and J lost 4 bases; unmatched junction nucleotides: 9. Germline V gives CDR1 SGHRS, CDR2 YFSETQ. This CDR3 reads CASSSMGRGGETQYF. DNA for the CDR3: TGCGCCAGCAGCTCGATGGGGAGGGGTGGAGAGACCCAGTACTTC.

The CDR3 nucleotides read TGCGCCAGCAGCTGGGGACAGACGAACACTGAAGCTTTCTTT. It is translated as CASSWGQTNTEAFF. The chain employs TRBV5-1 and TRBJ1-1; 7 bases line up with TRBD1. Per the germline V gene, CDR1 is SGHRS and CDR2 is YFSETQ. V gave up 3 bases and J gave up 1 base; unmatched junction bases: 3. The CDR3 totals 14 residues.

This chain links TRBV30 with TRBJ1-1; 9 bases match TRBD1. The CDR3 sequence is 15 residues long. Germline V gene lookup returns CDR1 GTSNPN and CDR2 SVGIG (reference sequence). V shed 3 bases, J shed 10 bases, and the junction held 15 bases outside the gene matches. CDR3: CAWRMYQRDREVAFF. The CDR3 region has the DNA TGTGCCTGGAGGATGTATCAAAGGGACAGGGAGGTAGCTTTCTTT.

This clone showed up just a few times. CDR3 loop: CTSSQVTKARGHGYPF. In DNA form, the CDR3 reads TGCACCAGCAGCCAAGTTACTAAGGCGAGGGGGCATGGCTACCCCTTC. The chain recombines TRBV1 with TRBJ1-2; TRBD1, the table's D call, was not compared with the DNA. TRBV1 is recorded as a pseudogene. The CDR3 is 16 residues long.

J is TRBJ1-1 and V is TRBV9; 7 nucleotides match TRBD1. V was pared by 4 bases and J by 4 bases, with 10 bases of the junction left unmatched. The germline V gene has CDR1 SGDLS and CDR2 YYNGEE. The CDR3 totals 15 residues. Written as DNA, the CDR3 is TGTGCCAGCAGCCCTTATGGACAGGTTGGCACTGAAGCTTTCTTT. It is translated as CASSPYGQVGTEAFF.

The CDR3 is CASSHRYTGELFF. CDR3 in DNA: TGTGCCAGCAGCCACAGGTACACCGGGGAGCTGTTTTTT. V and J are TRBV11-3 and TRBJ2-2, with D possibly TRBD1 on 5 matching bases. The V end lost 5 bases, the J end lost 3 bases, and 7 bases lay between the germline ends. The CDR3 loop spans 13 amino acids. The germline CDR1 and CDR2 sequences are SGHNT and YENEEA. Full variable domain (rest looked up from reference TRBV11-3 and TRBJ2-2): EAGVVQSPRYKIIEKKQPVAFWCNPISGHNTLYWYLQNLGQGPELLIRYENEEAVDDSQLPKDRFSAERLKGVDSTLKIQPAELGDSAVYLCASSHRYTGELFFGEGSRLTVL.

The J gene is TRBJ2-5, the V gene TRBV7-9, with D possibly matching TRBD1 (6 bases). Trimming stripped 0 bases from V and 5 bases from J, with 13 bases between. Germline V gene data show CDR1 as SEHNR and CDR2 as FQNEAQ (reference sequence). This CDR3 contains 15 residues. CDR3: CASSLAAGDGETQYF. The CDR3, as DNA: TGTGCCAGCAGCTTAGCGGCAGGGGATGGTGAGACCCAGTACTTC.

CDR3 loop: CASRMGGDKLYEQYF. CDR3 bases: TGTGCCAGCAGGATGGGAGGGGATAAGCTTTACGAGCAGTACTTC. The chain carries TRBV21-1 and TRBJ2-7; the D call in the table, TRBD2, was not verified against the DNA. TRBV21-1 is described as a pseudogene. The CDR3 totals 15 residues.

The rearrangement joins TRBV13 to TRBJ2-1, with no clear D. V shed 0 bases and J shed 12 bases, with 9 bases lying between them. Germline CDR1 is PRHDT and CDR2 is FYEKMQ (reference sequence). CDR3 length: 12 amino acids. The CDR3 spells CASSLGSVVQFF. In DNA, the CDR3 is TGTGCCAGCAGCTTAGGTTCCGTTGTGCAGTTCTTC.

Concerning this clone itself: Other nucleotide sequences from this sample produce the same CDR3. The chain recombines TRBV5-1 with TRBJ2-7; D perhaps matches TRBD1 (6 bases). This CDR3 comprises 15 residues. CDR1 and CDR2 from the germline V gene are SGHRS and YFSETQ. The V end was cut by 3 bases, the J end by 0 bases, with 13 bases between. CDR3 protein: CASSSIQGSSYEQYF. The CDR3 DNA reads TGCGCCAGCAGCTCTATACAGGGCAGCTCCTACGAGCAGTACTTC.

The rearrangement uses TRBV21-1 and TRBJ2-3; the D call of TRBD2 is as the table states it, not checked on the DNA. TRBV21-1 is termed a pseudogene. The CDR3 length is 14 residues. This chain's CDR3 is CASRLADSTDTQYF. The CDR3 DNA reads as TGTGCCAGCAGACTAGCGGATAGCACAGATACGCAGTATTTT.